This T cell receptor beta chain is drawn from a study of beta chain features in type 1 diabetes. cDNA synthesis used the whole RNA isolate, giving expressed TCRB sequences. TCRdb's copy holds only in-frame clones and misses some; the assay was immunoSEQ multiplex PCR. This repertoire shows about 340,000 clones, less than 9.5% found once; its top ten account for roughly 0.44%. The V end was cut by 1 base, the J end by 16 bases, with 17 bases between. The CDR3 is 13 residues long. In germline, CDR1 is LNHNV, CDR2 YYDKDF (reference sequence). This clone was found many times. Specimen: central memory CD4+ T cells from blood. The chain has TRBV15 and TRBJ2-1; weak D call: TRBD1 (6 bases). The clonotype was recovered from a young woman in good health. Here the CDR3 reads CATSRVRQGFRFF. The CDR3 coding sequence is TGTGCCACCAGCAGAGTTCGCCAGGGGTTTCGTTTCTTC. Together with reference TRBV15 and TRBJ2-1, the CDR3 gives the full variable domain: DAMVIQNPRYQVTQFGKPVTLSCSQTLNHNVMYWYQQKSSQAPKLLFHYYDKDFNNEADTPDNFQSRRPNTSFCFLDIRSPGLGDTAMYLCATSRVRQGFRFFGPGTRLTVL.